These T cell receptor beta chains were read from a single sample in a study of blood T cell repertoires in COVID-19. Measured with immunoSEQ multiplex PCR; TCRdb has only the in-frame clones, and not every one. The sample includes hundreds of thousands of clones, 80% to 90% of them seen just once. Sequencing used PBMCs or T cells enriched from blood (not recorded which). Every receptor here comes from a woman younger than 30 who had recovered from COVID-19. The CDR3 runs from the conserved cysteine through the conserved F or W. Fields, in order: V gene, CDR3 length, clone size, D gene, J gene, CDR3 DNA, CDR3 protein. D genes are given only for firm matches. For some rows the clone size is stated as once, few or many, or as a class when expanded; others skip it.

v_gene: TRBV19; len: 14; abundance: .; d_gene: .; j_gene: TRBJ2-5; CDR3nt: TGTGCCAGTAGTCCACTGGGGCCCCAAGAGACCCAGTACTTC; CDR3aa: CASSPLGPQETQYF
v_gene: TRBV28; len: 16; abundance: .; d_gene: TRBD1; j_gene: TRBJ1-6; CDR3nt: TGTGCCAGCAGCCTAGGGACCGGGACAGGGGGTTCACCCCTCCACTTT; CDR3aa: CASSLGTGTGGSPLHF
v_gene: TRBV5-1; len: 16; abundance: .; d_gene: TRBD1; j_gene: TRBJ1-3; CDR3nt: TGCGCCAGCAGCCCAGATCAGACAGGGCCAGGAAACACCATATATTTT; CDR3aa: CASSPDQTGPGNTIYF
v_gene: TRBV5-1; len: 14; abundance: .; d_gene: .; j_gene: TRBJ2-1; CDR3nt: TGCGCCAGCAGCGGCCCCGCGGATTACAATGAGCAGTTCTTC; CDR3aa: CASSGPADYNEQFF
v_gene: TRBV29-1; len: 14; abundance: .; d_gene: TRBD2; j_gene: TRBJ2-3; CDR3nt: TGCAGCGTTGAAGGCGGGGGAAGCACAGATACGCAGTATTTT; CDR3aa: CSVEGGGSTDTQYF
v_gene: TRBV18; len: 14; abundance: .; d_gene: .; j_gene: TRBJ1-2; CDR3nt: TGTGCCAGCTCACACGACGACAGGAGATATGGCTACACCTTC; CDR3aa: CASSHDDRRYGYTF
v_gene: TRBV6-5; len: 15; abundance: .; d_gene: .; j_gene: TRBJ1-1; CDR3nt: TGTGCCAGCAGTTTCCAGGGGCAGAAGAACACTGAAGCTTTCTTT; CDR3aa: CASSFQGQKNTEAFF
v_gene: TRBV5-1; len: 15; abundance: .; d_gene: TRBD1; j_gene: TRBJ1-6; CDR3nt: TGCGCCAGCAGCTTGGGACAGGGCCTGTGGTCACCCCTCCACTTT; CDR3aa: CASSLGQGLWSPLHF
v_gene: TRBV2; len: 12; abundance: .; d_gene: .; j_gene: TRBJ1-5; CDR3nt: TGTGCCAGCAGAGACACCAATCAGCCCCAGCATTTT; CDR3aa: CASRDTNQPQHF
v_gene: TRBV6-5; len: 13; abundance: .; d_gene: TRBD1; j_gene: TRBJ1-2; CDR3nt: TGTGCCAGCACCCGGGACAGGGGGCAAGGCTACACCTTC; CDR3aa: CASTRDRGQGYTF
v_gene: TRBV28; len: 12; abundance: .; d_gene: TRBD1; j_gene: TRBJ2-7; CDR3nt: TGTGCCAGCAGCCGACAGGGGTGGGAGCAGTACTTC; CDR3aa: CASSRQGWEQYF
v_gene: TRBV7-6; len: 18; abundance: .; d_gene: TRBD2; j_gene: TRBJ2-5; CDR3nt: TGTGCCAGCAGCTTAGTGGGGGTGGGGAGCGGGGCGGAAGAGACCCAGTACTTC; CDR3aa: CASSLVGVGSGAEETQYF
v_gene: TRBV19; len: 15; abundance: .; d_gene: TRBD1; j_gene: TRBJ1-6; CDR3nt: TGTGCCAGTAGTGGGGACAGGGGGTTGAATTCACCCCTCCACTTT; CDR3aa: CASSGDRGLNSPLHF
v_gene: TRBV29-1; len: 11; abundance: .; d_gene: TRBD1; j_gene: TRBJ2-7; CDR3nt: TGCAGCGCTGGGACAGGGCACGAGCAGTACTTC; CDR3aa: CSAGTGHEQYF
v_gene: TRBV13; len: 13; abundance: .; d_gene: .; j_gene: TRBJ2-1; CDR3nt: TGTGCCAGCAGCTTTCGACGGAGGGATGAGCAGTTCTTC; CDR3aa: CASSFRRRDEQFF
v_gene: TRBV18; len: 17; abundance: .; d_gene: TRBD1; j_gene: TRBJ1-3; CDR3nt: TGTGCCAGCTCACCACGAGGGACAGGGCTCTCTGGAAACACCATATATTTT; CDR3aa: CASSPRGTGLSGNTIYF
v_gene: TRBV6-5; len: 15; abundance: .; d_gene: .; j_gene: TRBJ1-1; CDR3nt: TGTGCCAGCAGTTACACTCAACGGCGGGACACTGAAGCTTTCTTT; CDR3aa: CASSYTQRRDTEAFF
v_gene: TRBV3-1/TRBV3-2; len: 14; abundance: .; d_gene: .; j_gene: TRBJ1-6; CDR3nt: TGTGCCAGCAGAAACTTCGCTCGGAATTCACCCCTCCACTTT; CDR3aa: CASRNFARNSPLHF
v_gene: TRBV6-2/TRBV6-3; len: 14; abundance: once; d_gene: TRBD2; j_gene: TRBJ2-3; CDR3nt: TGTGCCAGCAGTCGTGGGACTAGCATCGATACGCAGTATTTT; CDR3aa: CASSRGTSIDTQYF
v_gene: TRBV30; len: 12; abundance: .; d_gene: .; j_gene: TRBJ1-2; CDR3nt: TGTGCCTGCGCTAGAGGGTCCCCTGGCTACACCTTC; CDR3aa: CACARGSPGYTF
v_gene: TRBV14; len: 13; abundance: .; d_gene: TRBD1; j_gene: TRBJ1-6; CDR3nt: TGTGCCAGCAGCCTTACAGGGGGTTCACCCCTCCACTTT; CDR3aa: CASSLTGGSPLHF
v_gene: TRBV12-3/TRBV12-4; len: 13; abundance: few; d_gene: TRBD1; j_gene: TRBJ1-4; CDR3nt: TGTGCCAGCAGTCTCGGGACAGTTGAAAAACTGTTTTTT; CDR3aa: CASSLGTVEKLFF
v_gene: TRBV19; len: 15; abundance: .; d_gene: TRBD1; j_gene: TRBJ1-2; CDR3nt: TGTGCCAGTAGTATGACCAGGGGGTTCATTTATGGCTACACCTTC; CDR3aa: CASSMTRGFIYGYTF
v_gene: TRBV4-2; len: 17; abundance: .; d_gene: .; j_gene: TRBJ2-1; CDR3nt: TGTGCCAGCAGCCAAGCTTTACAGGGTAACGAAATAAATGAGCAGTTCTTC; CDR3aa: CASSQALQGNEINEQFF
v_gene: TRBV5-1; len: 14; abundance: .; d_gene: .; j_gene: TRBJ2-1; CDR3nt: TGCGCCAGCAGCTCGGGGGAGCCAGGGAATGAGCAGTTCTTC; CDR3aa: CASSSGEPGNEQFF
v_gene: TRBV4-1; len: 13; abundance: .; d_gene: .; j_gene: TRBJ2-7; CDR3nt: TGCGCCAGCAGCTTAGGGGCGAGTTACGAGCAGTACTTC; CDR3aa: CASSLGASYEQYF
v_gene: TRBV15; len: 15; abundance: once; d_gene: .; j_gene: TRBJ2-7; CDR3nt: TGTGCCACCAGCAGAGGTACGGGGGTCTCCTACGAGCAGTACTTC; CDR3aa: CATSRGTGVSYEQYF
v_gene: TRBV2; len: 14; abundance: .; d_gene: .; j_gene: TRBJ1-5; CDR3nt: TGTGCCAGCTTCGGGGGGGTCGGAAATCAGCCCCAGCATTTT; CDR3aa: CASFGGVGNQPQHF
v_gene: TRBV19; len: 16; abundance: .; d_gene: .; j_gene: TRBJ2-5; CDR3nt: TGTGCCAGTATCAACGGGCGGGCGGGGAAAGGAGAGACCCAGTACTTC; CDR3aa: CASINGRAGKGETQYF
v_gene: TRBV5-1; len: 16; abundance: .; d_gene: TRBD1; j_gene: TRBJ2-1; CDR3nt: TGCGCCAGCAGCAAGCAGACAGGGAACAGTCTCAATGAGCAGTTCTTC; CDR3aa: CASSKQTGNSLNEQFF
v_gene: TRBV27; len: 14; abundance: .; d_gene: .; j_gene: TRBJ1-5; CDR3nt: TGTGCCAGCAGTTCGGGGGGAGGTAACCAGCCCCAGCATTTT; CDR3aa: CASSSGGGNQPQHF
v_gene: TRBV4-1; len: 15; abundance: .; d_gene: TRBD1; j_gene: TRBJ2-1; CDR3nt: TGCGCCAGCAGCCATCCGGGACAGGGGCACAATGAGCAGTTCTTC; CDR3aa: CASSHPGQGHNEQFF
v_gene: TRBV4-1; len: 13; abundance: .; d_gene: .; j_gene: TRBJ1-1; CDR3nt: TGCGCCAGCAGCCGACAGGCGAACACTGAAGCTTTCTTT; CDR3aa: CASSRQANTEAFF
v_gene: TRBV7-8; len: 13; abundance: once; d_gene: TRBD1; j_gene: TRBJ2-7; CDR3nt: TGTGCCAGCGTCGACAGGGGGTCCGACGAGCAGTACTTC; CDR3aa: CASVDRGSDEQYF
v_gene: TRBV12-3/TRBV12-4; len: 13; abundance: .; d_gene: .; j_gene: TRBJ2-1; CDR3nt: TGTGCCAGCAGTTTTCTAGCTGCCGGTGAGCAGTTCTTC; CDR3aa: CASSFLAAGEQFF
v_gene: TRBV23-1; len: 14; abundance: .; d_gene: TRBD2; j_gene: TRBJ2-1; CDR3nt: TGCGCCAGCAGTCTTCGGACTAGCGGCAATGAGCAGTTCTTC; CDR3aa: CASSLRTSGNEQFF
v_gene: TRBV15; len: 16; abundance: .; d_gene: TRBD2; j_gene: TRBJ2-1; CDR3nt: TGTGCCACCAGCAGAGATCTAGCGGGGGGGTACAATGAGCAGTTCTTC; CDR3aa: CATSRDLAGGYNEQFF
v_gene: TRBV19; len: 15; abundance: .; d_gene: .; j_gene: TRBJ1-5; CDR3nt: TGTGCCAGTAGTATAGAGGCGGTTAGCAATCAGCCCCAGCATTTT; CDR3aa: CASSIEAVSNQPQHF
v_gene: TRBV15; len: 14; abundance: .; d_gene: TRBD1; j_gene: TRBJ2-7; CDR3nt: TGTGCCACCAGTACCGGGACAGGGTCCTACGAGCAGTACTTC; CDR3aa: CATSTGTGSYEQYF
v_gene: TRBV28; len: 15; abundance: .; d_gene: .; j_gene: TRBJ1-5; CDR3nt: TGTGCCAGCCGGGTTCAGGGATATGGGGATCAGCCCCAGCATTTT; CDR3aa: CASRVQGYGDQPQHF
v_gene: TRBV10-3; len: 13; abundance: few; d_gene: .; j_gene: TRBJ1-2; CDR3nt: TGTGCCATCAGTGACGAAGGGCGAGGGGGCTACACCTTC; CDR3aa: CAISDEGRGGYTF